This T cell receptor beta chain was identified during a study of early T cells in non-severe SARS-CoV-2 infection. Germline V CDR1 and CDR2: DFQATT, SNEGSKA (reference sequence). V lost 1 base and J 1 base, leaving 13 bases between the germline ends. The CDR3 has 15 amino acids. Unique molecular identifiers were affixed to single, distinct cDNA molecules. TCRdb independently ran MiXCR on the 5' RACE reads; one entry per CDR3 protein. The sample includes nearly 45,000 distinct CDR3 sequences, under 14% of them seen just once. The rearrangement uses TRBV20-1 and TRBJ1-1; possibly TRBD1 for D (6 bases). The specimen sequenced was whole blood. This TCR came from an adult who was a healthcare worker with PCR-confirmed SARS-CoV-2 infection or an uninfected control (not recorded which). In DNA, the CDR3 is TGCAGTGCTAGAGCCGGAGACAGGACGAACACTGAAGCTTTCTTT. Translated: CSARAGDRTNTEAFF.